This entry lists 5 T cell receptor beta chains sequenced from one sample in a study of blood T cell repertoires in COVID-19. Sequenced by immunoSEQ multiplex PCR; TCRdb stores in-frame clones only, minus some. This sample has about 150,000 clones, with around 80% found just once. Sequencing used PBMCs or T cells enriched from blood (not recorded which). These TCRs come from a woman in her forties or fifties who had recovered from COVID-19.

The chain combines TRBV3-1 (or the pseudogene TRBV3-2) with TRBJ1-1, with D tentatively TRBD1 (6 bases). The germline V gene has CDR1 LGHDT and CDR2 YNNKEL (reference sequence). This CDR3 has 15 amino acids. Trimming pared 2 bases from V and 1 base from J, leaving 11 bases between. CDR3 nucleotide sequence: TGTGCCAGCAGCCAATTTGACAGGAGGAACACTGAAGCTTTCTTT. This codes for CASSQFDRRNTEAFF.

V usage is TRBV6-1 and J usage is TRBJ2-5; D may be TRBD1 (6 bases). V lost 4 bases to trimming and J lost 0 bases, with 15 bases between them. Germline CDR1 reads MNHNS; CDR2 reads SASEGT. This CDR3 spans 16 amino acids. The CDR3 sequence is CASSGVQGWDQETQYF. The CDR3 coding sequence is TGTGCCAGCAGTGGAGTACAGGGTTGGGACCAAGAGACCCAGTACTTC.

The chain links TRBV7-2 to TRBJ1-6; 9 positions agree with TRBD1. V dropped 5 bases and J dropped 6; count of bases not matched to a gene: 5. Germline V gene lookup returns CDR1 SGHTA and CDR2 FQGNSA. The CDR3 sequence is 15 residues long. CDR3 sequence: CASSAWGQGNSPLHF. The DNA of the CDR3 is TGTGCCAGCAGCGCCTGGGGACAGGGTAATTCACCCCTCCACTTT.

The chain links TRBV6-5 to TRBJ2-3; 9 bases match TRBD2. The CDR3 is 16 residues long. V trimming: 2 bases; J trimming: 3 bases; junction bases outside the gene matches: 6. Germline CDR1 and CDR2: MNHEY and SVGAGI. The CDR3 bases are TGTGCCAGCAGTTACGGGGCGGGGGGGCCGACAGATACGCAGTATTTT. Residues: CASSYGAGGPTDTQYF.

The J gene is TRBJ2-7, the V gene TRBV20-1, with 8 nucleotides matching TRBD1. CDR1 DFQATT and CDR2 SNEGSKA come from the germline V gene (reference sequence). The CDR3 consists of 13 residues. Trimming took 3 bases from V and 4 from J; bases not matched to a gene: 5. CDR3 DNA: TGCAGTGCTAGTCTCAGGGGGCTATACGAGCAGTACTTC. Amino acids: CSASLRGLYEQYF.